The 6 T cell receptor beta chains below come from one sample, sequenced in a study of blood T cell repertoires in COVID-19 (dated by TCRdb to 2018 to 2021). Receptors were amplified or captured by the immunoSEQ multiplex PCR assay. Entries here come from immuneACCESS through TCRdb and include only in-frame sequences with V and J called. Some clones fail to appear in such tables; in the studies checked, an unresolved V gene covers under half of the shortfall, and the cause of the remainder is unknown. This sample lists approximately 140,000 clones; about 85% were detected once. Clones ranked in the top ten supply approximately 4.3% of the sample. The sample was PBMCs or T cells enriched from blood (not recorded which). The receptors shown here come from a middle-aged woman who had been exposed to COVID-19.

The chain employs TRBV27 and TRBJ1-5; no firm D call. The CDR3 length is 15 residues. Trimming removed 1 base from V and 3 bases from J, with 10 bases in between. The germline V gene encodes CDR1 MNHEY and CDR2 SMNVEV (reference sequence). The DNA for the CDR3 is TGTGCCAGCAGTTTATTAGCCCAGTACAATCAGCCCCAGCATTTT. Translated, it gives CASSLLAQYNQPQHF.

This clone was detected only a few times. The chain has TRBV7-6 and TRBJ1-1; 10 positions agree with TRBD1. The V segment lost 3 bases and the J segment 2 bases; nucleotides outside the gene matches: 6. Germline assignment: CDR1 SGHVS and CDR2 FNYEAQ. The CDR3 is made up of 16 amino acids. The CDR3 is CASSFRDRGFNTEAFF. The CDR3, as DNA: TGTGCCAGCAGCTTCCGGGACAGGGGCTTTAACACTGAAGCTTTCTTT.

The rearrangement joins TRBV4-1 to TRBJ1-5, with 9 bases fitting TRBD1. There are 21 residues in the CDR3. V gave up 4 bases and J gave up 0 bases; unmatched junction bases: 19. Germline lookup yields CDR1 MGHRA and CDR2 YSYEKL. The CDR3 DNA follows: TGCGCCAGCAGCCGATGGCTAGGACAGGGGAGCCCGTTTTATAGCAATCAGCCCCAGCATTTT. Translating it yields CASSRWLGQGSPFYSNQPQHF.

The chain uses TRBV5-4 and TRBJ2-3, with TRBD1 as a possible D gene (5 bases). Germline assignment: CDR1 SGHNT and CDR2 YYREEE (reference sequence). CDR3 length: 15 amino acids. V was cut by 0 bases and J by 3 bases, with 11 bases left in between. The CDR3: CASSLGQGRTDTQYF. CDR3 coding DNA: TGTGCCAGCAGCTTGGGGCAGGGTAGGACAGATACGCAGTATTTT.

The rearrangement joins TRBV15 to TRBJ2-5, with 13 bases aligning to TRBD2. The junction had 8 bases not matched to a gene; V was cut back by 5 bases and J by 5 bases. CDR3 length equals 16 residues. Germline CDR1 and CDR2: LNHNV and YYDKDF (reference sequence). The CDR3 loop reads CATSAGLAGPQETQYF. In nucleotides, the CDR3 is TGTGCCACCAGCGCGGGACTAGCGGGACCCCAGGAGACCCAGTACTTC. Supplemented by reference TRBV15 and TRBJ2-5, the full variable domain reads DAMVIQNPRYQVTQFGKPVTLSCSQTLNHNVMYWYQQKSSQAPKLLFHYYDKDFNNEADTPDNFQSRRPNTSFCFLDIRSPGLGDTAMYLCATSAGLAGPQETQYFGPGTRLLVL.

The CDR3 reads CASSYVKNYGYTF. The DNA for the CDR3 is TGTGCCAGCAGTTACGTAAAAAACTATGGCTACACCTTC. This chain links TRBV6-5 with TRBJ1-2; no definite D call. Deletions cut 2 bases from V and 2 bases from J, with 6 bases between. The CDR3 spans 13 residues. Germline-derived CDR1 and CDR2 are MNHEY and SVGAGI.